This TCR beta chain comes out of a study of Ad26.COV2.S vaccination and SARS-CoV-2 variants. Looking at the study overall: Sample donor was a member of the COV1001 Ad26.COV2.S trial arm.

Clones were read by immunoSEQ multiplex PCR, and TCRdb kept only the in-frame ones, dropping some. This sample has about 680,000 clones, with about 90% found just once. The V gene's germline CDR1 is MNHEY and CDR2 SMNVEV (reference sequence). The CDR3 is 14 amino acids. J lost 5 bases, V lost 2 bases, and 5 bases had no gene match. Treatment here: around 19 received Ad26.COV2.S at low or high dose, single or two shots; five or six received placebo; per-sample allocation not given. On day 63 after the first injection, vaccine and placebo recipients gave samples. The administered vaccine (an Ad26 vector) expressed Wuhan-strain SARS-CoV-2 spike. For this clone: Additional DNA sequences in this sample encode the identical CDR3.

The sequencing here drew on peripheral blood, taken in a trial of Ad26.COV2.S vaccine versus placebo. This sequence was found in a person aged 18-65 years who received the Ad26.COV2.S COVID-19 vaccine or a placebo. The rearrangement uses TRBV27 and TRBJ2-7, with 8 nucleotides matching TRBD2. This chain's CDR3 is CASSLAGGIHEQYF. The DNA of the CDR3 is TGTGCCAGCAGTTTAGCGGGAGGCATCCACGAGCAGTACTTC.